The rows below give T cell receptor beta chains drawn from one sample of a study of blood T cells in healthy people across ages. TCRdb reprocessed the 5' RACE reads with MiXCR, giving one entry per CDR3 protein. The sample lists roughly 900,000 distinct CDR3 sequences; 48% were seen once. What was sequenced was blood. These receptors were obtained from a man younger than 45 in good health. The CDR3 runs from the conserved cysteine through the conserved F or W. D genes are given only for firm matches. Clone size is stated in some rows and not others, as once, few, many or a class when expanded.

cdr3_aa: CASSLGDSSRTDTQYF; cdr3_nt: TGTGCCAGCAGCTTAGGGGACAGCTCACGAACAGATACGCAGTATTTT; clone_size: -; v_call: TRBV7-6; d_call: TRBD1; j_call: TRBJ2-3
cdr3_aa: CASSADKGATNEKLFF; cdr3_nt: TGTGCCAGCAGTGCGGACAAGGGGGCAACTAATGAAAAACTGTTTTTT; clone_size: -; v_call: TRBV12-3/TRBV12-4; d_call: -; j_call: TRBJ1-4
cdr3_aa: CASSPETGVNQPQHF; cdr3_nt: TGCGCCAGCAGCCCTGAAACAGGGGTTAATCAGCCCCAGCATTTT; clone_size: -; v_call: TRBV4-1; d_call: TRBD1; j_call: TRBJ1-5
cdr3_aa: CASSLYMASYGYTF; cdr3_nt: TGTGCCAGCAGCTTATACATGGCCTCCTATGGCTACACCTTC; clone_size: -; v_call: TRBV7-2; d_call: -; j_call: TRBJ1-2
cdr3_aa: CAAGQDIHTDTQYF; cdr3_nt: TGTGCCGCCGGGCAGGACATTCACACAGATACGCAGTATTTT; clone_size: -; v_call: TRBV28; d_call: -; j_call: TRBJ2-3
cdr3_aa: CASHGADFRGREKGYTF; cdr3_nt: TGTGCCAGCCACGGAGCCGATTTCAGGGGGCGAGAAAAGGGCTACACCTTC; clone_size: -; v_call: TRBV6-1; d_call: TRBD1; j_call: TRBJ1-2
cdr3_aa: CATSSEGVETQYF; cdr3_nt: TGTGCCACCAGCAGCGAGGGAGTGGAGACCCAGTACTTC; clone_size: -; v_call: TRBV15; d_call: -; j_call: TRBJ2-5
cdr3_aa: CASGYYLQGHQETQYF; cdr3_nt: TGTGCCAGCGGGTATTATTTACAGGGCCACCAAGAGACCCAGTACTTC; clone_size: -; v_call: TRBV27; d_call: -; j_call: TRBJ2-5
cdr3_aa: CASSYVQVQSYEQYF; cdr3_nt: TGTGCCAGCAGTTACGTACAGGTTCAATCCTACGAGCAGTACTTC; clone_size: few; v_call: TRBV6-5; d_call: -; j_call: TRBJ2-7
cdr3_aa: CASSHGGQETQYF; cdr3_nt: TGCGCCAGCAGCCATGGGGGGCAAGAGACCCAGTACTTC; clone_size: few; v_call: TRBV4-1; d_call: -; j_call: TRBJ2-5
cdr3_aa: CASSSWGPGELFF; cdr3_nt: TGTGCCAGCAGCTCCTGGGGGCCCGGGGAGCTGTTTTTT; clone_size: -; v_call: TRBV5-6; d_call: -; j_call: TRBJ2-2
cdr3_aa: CASSFKPGQTQYF; cdr3_nt: TGTGCCAGCAGCTTCAAACCAGGCCAGACCCAGTACTTC; clone_size: -; v_call: TRBV7-9; d_call: -; j_call: TRBJ2-5
cdr3_aa: CASSALGGGHNEQYF; cdr3_nt: TGTGCCAGCAGTGCCCTGGGGGGTGGGCACAATGAGCAGTACTTC; clone_size: -; v_call: TRBV6-4; d_call: -; j_call: TRBJ2-7
cdr3_aa: CASSQGTGALGEQYF; cdr3_nt: TGCGCCAGCAGCCAAGGGACAGGGGCACTTGGCGAGCAGTACTTC; clone_size: few; v_call: TRBV4-3; d_call: TRBD1; j_call: TRBJ2-7
cdr3_aa: CASSPPGLAAYEQYF; cdr3_nt: TGCGCCAGCAGCCCACCGGGACTAGCGGCCTACGAGCAGTACTTC; clone_size: once; v_call: TRBV4-1; d_call: TRBD2; j_call: TRBJ2-7
cdr3_aa: CASRPGAPQETPYF; cdr3_nt: TGTGCCAGCAGGCCGGGGGCTCCTCAAGAGACCCCGTACTTC; clone_size: -; v_call: TRBV2; d_call: -; j_call: TRBJ2-5
cdr3_aa: CASSVEGQVINYGYTF; cdr3_nt: TGTGCCAGCAGCGTAGAGGGACAGGTTATTAACTATGGCTACACCTTC; clone_size: -; v_call: TRBV9; d_call: TRBD1; j_call: TRBJ1-2
cdr3_aa: CASSVQLAGNEQFF; cdr3_nt: TGTGCCAGCAGCGTCCAACTAGCGGGGAATGAGCAGTTCTTC; clone_size: -; v_call: TRBV9; d_call: TRBD2; j_call: TRBJ2-1
cdr3_aa: CASSVGLAGGPQETQYF; cdr3_nt: TGTGCCAGCAGCGTCGGACTAGCGGGGGGGCCCCAAGAGACCCAGTACTTC; clone_size: few; v_call: TRBV7-9; d_call: TRBD2; j_call: TRBJ2-5
cdr3_aa: CASSGTGQVELFF; cdr3_nt: TGTGCCAGCAGCGGAACGGGACAGGTGGAACTGTTTTTT; clone_size: -; v_call: TRBV5-5; d_call: TRBD1; j_call: TRBJ1-4
cdr3_aa: CASSPRLLAGTDTQYF; cdr3_nt: TGTGCCAGCTCACCACGTTTACTAGCGGGCACAGATACGCAGTATTTT; clone_size: -; v_call: TRBV18; d_call: TRBD2; j_call: TRBJ2-3
cdr3_aa: CASKKGSSPANEKLFF; cdr3_nt: TGTGCCAGCAAGAAAGGGTCTTCTCCGGCTAATGAAAAACTGTTTTTT; clone_size: few; v_call: TRBV2; d_call: -; j_call: TRBJ1-4
cdr3_aa: CSVDPVRTEAPEAFF; cdr3_nt: TGCAGCGTTGATCCGGTGAGGACGGAGGCCCCTGAAGCTTTCTTT; clone_size: few; v_call: TRBV29-1; d_call: -; j_call: TRBJ1-1
cdr3_aa: CASSLAFNDQNIQYF; cdr3_nt: TGTGCCAGCAGCTTAGCGTTTAACGATCAGAACATTCAGTACTTC; clone_size: -; v_call: TRBV11-2; d_call: -; j_call: TRBJ2-4
cdr3_aa: CASSFLHDNTEAFF; cdr3_nt: TGTGCCAGCAGTTTCCTACACGATAACACTGAAGCTTTCTTT; clone_size: few; v_call: TRBV6-1; d_call: -; j_call: TRBJ1-1
cdr3_aa: CASSPEGSGNQPQHF; cdr3_nt: TGTGCCAGCAGCCCCGAAGGGAGTGGCAATCAGCCCCAGCATTTT; clone_size: -; v_call: TRBV28; d_call: -; j_call: TRBJ1-5